This TCR beta chain was documented in a study of cytomegalovirus exposure and HLA in healthy donors. The junction had 4 bases not matched to a gene; V was cut back by 3 bases and J by 5 bases. CDR3 size: 15 residues. The germline V gene has CDR1 SGHAT and CDR2 FQNNGV. Study findings and constraints: Cytomegalovirus association was assigned to about 150 TCR beta chains. In vitro testing confirmed three CMV-associated chains as specific for CMV antigens. While the bulk of TCR sequences proved rare, some public TCRs turned up in many donors. Later analysis revealed greater clonal expansion in HLA-associated TCR beta chains than in equally common others.

The PCR used 60 Vbeta and 13 Jbeta primers. The method was immunoSEQ multiplex PCR; TCRdb's version includes in-frame clones alone and lacks a portion of them. Of more than 150,000 clones listed, around 78% are singletons. Details on this clone: Its antigen is not known.

The genes are TRBV11-2 and TRBJ1-5, with TRBD1 matching over 10 bases. The sample was PBMCs. The TCR originated in a middle-aged man in good health and CMV-seronegative. The CDR3 DNA sequence: TGTGCCAGCAGCTTTGGGACAGGGGTTCATCAGCCCCAGCATTTT. Translated: CASSFGTGVHQPQHF.